The next 28 T cell receptor beta chains were all read from a single sample in a study of blood T cell repertoires in COVID-19. The data were produced by immunoSEQ multiplex PCR, yet TCRdb's version contains in-frame clones alone and is incomplete. The sample yields 250,000 to 400,000 clones, about 87% seen once. Sequencing input: PBMCs or T cells enriched from blood (not recorded which). The receptors come from a woman aged 25 to 39 who had recovered from COVID-19.

The chain uses TRBV27 and TRBJ1-5; D possibly corresponds to TRBD1 (6 bases). V shed 5 bases and J shed 2 bases, with 16 bases lying between them. Germline V gene data show CDR1 as MNHEY and CDR2 as SMNVEV (reference sequence). This CDR3 contains 16 residues. CDR3 sequence: CASSQRWDIRNQPQHF. For the CDR3, the DNA is TGTGCCAGCAGTCAGCGTTGGGACATACGCAATCAGCCCCAGCATTTT.

With regard to this clone: At the DNA level, this CDR3 is encoded by other sequences in the same sample as well. This chain uses TRBV7-9 with TRBJ1-5, with unresolved D. The CDR3 runs to 12 residues. Germline V CDR1 and CDR2: SEHNR, FQNEAQ (reference sequence). Trimming left V 1 base short and J 6 bases short, with 4 bases between. The CDR3 nucleotides are TGTGCCAGCAGCTTAGGAGGTCAGCCCCAGCATTTT. Translating gives CASSLGGQPQHF.

This sequence joins TRBV7-2 and TRBJ2-3; D is unresolved. V was trimmed by 7 bases and J by 3 bases, leaving 14 bases between them. The CDR3 extends over 14 amino acids. Looked up from germline, CDR1 is SGHTA and CDR2 is FQGNSA. Written as DNA, the CDR3 is TGTGCCAGCACCCTCTTTGGCTGGACAGATACGCAGTATTTT. Its protein product is CASTLFGWTDTQYF.

This clone was counted only a few times. V usage is TRBV24-1 and J usage is TRBJ2-1; 11 nucleotides match TRBD2. CDR1 is KGHDR, CDR2 SFDVKD, per germline. The CDR3 consists of 15 residues. V was pared by 2 bases and J by 8 bases, with 4 bases of the junction left unmatched. CDR3 in DNA: TGTGCCACCAGTGATTCAGGGACTAGCGGAGATGAGCAGTTCTTC. This codes for CATSDSGTSGDEQFF.

This chain links TRBV11-2 with TRBJ1-2; D unresolved. The germline V gene encodes CDR1 SGHAT and CDR2 FQNNGV. Between the trimmed V and J ends, which lost 3 bases and 7 bases, there was a span of 12 bases. This CDR3 comprises 13 residues. The CDR3 is CASSFSSLRGYTF. Written as DNA, the CDR3 is TGTGCCAGCAGCTTTTCGAGTCTTCGTGGCTACACCTTC.

The chain employs TRBV5-4 and TRBJ2-2; D call uncertain. The V and J ends lost 2 bases and 1 base respectively, with 9 bases between them. Germline V gene sequence: CDR1 SGHNT, CDR2 YYREEE (reference sequence). The CDR3 is made up of 15 amino acids. CDR3: CASSLGARNTGELFF. CDR3 in DNA: TGTGCCAGCAGCTTAGGAGCGAGGAACACCGGGGAGCTGTTTTTT.

The chain combines TRBV9 with TRBJ1-4; 8 bases match TRBD1. Germline assignment: CDR1 SGDLS and CDR2 YYNGEE. The CDR3 covers 16 residues. V was clipped by 4 bases and J by 4 bases; unmatched bases: 9. The CDR3 here is CASSPTPGQDNEKLFF. Written as DNA, the CDR3 is TGTGCCAGCAGCCCCACCCCGGGACAGGATAATGAAAAACTGTTTTTT.

The rearrangement uses TRBV27 and TRBJ2-2; 7 positions agree with TRBD1. J lost 0 bases, V lost 9 bases, and 10 bases had no gene match. Germline V gene sequence: CDR1 MNHEY, CDR2 SMNVEV (reference sequence). The CDR3 spans 16 residues. The CDR3 DNA follows: TGTGCCAGTGCACAGGGGAATGATCCGAACACCGGGGAGCTGTTTTTT. Its protein is CASAQGNDPNTGELFF.

The rearrangement links TRBV29-1 to TRBJ1-2; 9 bases match TRBD1. The CDR3 spans 14 residues. Germline V gene lookup returns CDR1 SQVTM and CDR2 ANQGSEA. J gave up 8 bases and V 5 bases, and 12 bases lay outside the gene matches. This CDR3 is CSVPTGTGSWGYTF. Written as DNA, the CDR3 is TGCAGCGTTCCTACCGGGACAGGGTCTTGGGGCTACACCTTC.

This chain joins TRBV9 and TRBJ1-6; D may be TRBD1 (6 bases). Germline V CDR1 and CDR2: SGDLS, YYNGEE. V lost 4 bases and J lost 11, with 13 bases in between. The CDR3 has 13 residues. CDR3 sequence: CASSPTGRPPLHF. DNA of the CDR3: TGTGCCAGCAGCCCGACAGGAAGACCACCCCTCCACTTT.

The chain links TRBV7-9 to TRBJ2-1, with 8 bases identical to TRBD2. Germline CDR1 is SEHNR and CDR2 is FQNEAQ (reference sequence). The CDR3 consists of 17 residues. The V segment lost 0 bases and the J segment 6 bases; nucleotides outside the gene matches: 10. The DNA of the CDR3 is TGTGCCAGCAGCTTAGCCCTAGGGACTAGACGATCCAATGAGCAGTTCTTC. It yields the protein CASSLALGTRRSNEQFF.

The V gene is TRBV2, the J gene TRBJ1-1; D gene uncertain. V shed 8 bases and J shed 5 bases, with 12 bases lying between them. The germline V gene encodes CDR1 SNHLY and CDR2 FYNNEI. The CDR3 sequence is 12 residues long. The CDR3 DNA follows: TGTGCCAGCTATTTCAGGAGGACTGAAGCTTTCTTT. The encoded protein is CASYFRRTEAFF.

The chain joins TRBV10-3 to TRBJ2-7, with D possibly being TRBD1 (6 bases). The CDR3 spans 16 residues. CDR1 and CDR2 from the germline V gene are ENHRY and SYGVKD. V dropped 4 bases and J dropped 4 bases, with 20 bases sitting between them. The CDR3 loop is CAISGKQGRGFYEQYF. In nucleotides, the CDR3 is TGTGCCATCAGTGGTAAACAGGGTCGGGGTTTTTACGAGCAGTACTTC.

This clone has just one count. The chain combines TRBV5-1 with TRBJ1-1; possible D gene TRBD1, 5 bases. Germline loops: CDR1 SGHRS, CDR2 YFSETQ. V was trimmed by 2 bases and J by 4 bases, leaving 12 bases between them. The CDR3 contains 14 residues. The CDR3 region has the DNA TGCGCCAGCAGCTTTGCGGGGCTGGGCACTGAAGCTTTCTTT. This codes for CASSFAGLGTEAFF. The variable domain in full, with the rest retrieved from reference TRBV5-1 and TRBJ1-1, is KAGVTQTPRYLIKTRGQQVTLSCSPISGHRSVSWYQQTPGQGLQFLFEYFSETQRNKGNFPGRFSGRQFSNSRSEMNVSTLELGDSALYLCASSFAGLGTEAFFGQGTRLTVV.

V usage is TRBV7-2 and J usage is TRBJ2-7, with a weak D call TRBD1 (6 bases). Germline values: CDR1 SGHTA, CDR2 FQGNSA. The CDR3 is 15 residues long. Trimming removed 5 bases at V and 1 base at J, with 15 bases between. CDR3 in DNA: TGTGCCAGCAGCCTACAGGGCGGTCGGTCCTACGAGCAGTACTTC. Residues: CASSLQGGRSYEQYF.

This rearrangement joins TRBV5-6 to TRBJ2-5, with 8 bases matching TRBD1. Germline CDR1 SGHDT, CDR2 YYEEEE. With V trimmed by 2 bases and J by 3 bases, 3 bases remained unmatched. The length of the CDR3 is 14 residues. The CDR3 is CASSFQGAEETQYF. As DNA, the CDR3 is TGTGCCAGCAGCTTCCAGGGGGCGGAAGAGACCCAGTACTTC.

This sequence joins TRBV2 and TRBJ1-3, with D possibly TRBD1 on 6 matching bases. V was cut by 6 bases and J by 0 bases, with 15 bases left in between. CDR3 length equals 16 residues. CDR1 and CDR2 from the germline V gene are SNHLY and FYNNEI. The CDR3 coding sequence is TGTGCCAGCAGGCCAGGGGCTTGGGGCTCTGGAAACACCATATATTTT. Protein: CASRPGAWGSGNTIYF.

V usage is TRBV12-5 and J usage is TRBJ1-1; D perhaps matches TRBD1 (5 bases). The germline V gene has CDR1 LGHNT and CDR2 FRNRAP. V was shortened by 1 base and J by 6 bases, with 18 bases between the two germline ends. This CDR3 comprises 16 residues. CDR3 in amino acids: CASGLERPGGISEAFF. Here the CDR3 DNA reads TGTGCTAGTGGTTTGGAACGTCCGGGGGGGATCTCTGAAGCTTTCTTT.

The chain joins TRBV7-6 to TRBJ1-6, with 8 bases fitting TRBD1. The length of the CDR3 is 18 residues. From germline, CDR1 is SGHVS and CDR2 FNYEAQ. Trimming took 1 base from V and 8 from J; bases not matched to a gene: 13. CDR3 region: CASSLVAKRDRLYSPLHF. The CDR3 DNA reads TGTGCCAGCAGCTTAGTAGCTAAAAGGGACAGGCTATATTCACCCCTCCACTTT.

This chain connects TRBV3-1 (or the pseudogene TRBV3-2) to TRBJ1-6; perhaps TRBD1 as D (5 bases). V gave up 0 bases and J gave up 6 bases, with 15 bases separating them. There are 17 residues in the CDR3. The germline V gene has CDR1 LGHDT and CDR2 YNNKEL (reference sequence). CDR3 loop: CASSQEESGVGNSPLHF. The CDR3, as DNA: TGTGCCAGCAGCCAAGAAGAATCGGGGGTGGGTAATTCACCCCTCCACTTT.

The gene calls are TRBV18 and TRBJ1-3; 7 bases line up with TRBD1. The CDR3 sequence is 17 residues long. Germline CDR1 and CDR2: KGHSH and LQKENI. With 2 bases clipped from V and 0 bases from J, the junction kept 7 bases outside the gene matches. This CDR3 is CASSPVLDRNSGNTIYF. The CDR3 DNA sequence: TGTGCCAGCTCACCAGTTCTGGACAGGAACTCTGGAAACACCATATATTTT.

The rearrangement links TRBV6-5 to TRBJ1-4; 7 bases are shared with TRBD1. V shed 6 bases, J shed 5 bases, and the junction held 9 bases outside the gene matches. The CDR3 runs to 15 residues. Germline CDR1 is MNHEY and CDR2 is SVGAGI. The CDR3 nucleotides are TGTGCCAGCAGGAATTCCGGGACAGCAAATGAAAAACTGTTTTTT. This translates into CASRNSGTANEKLFF.

The chain joins TRBV18 to TRBJ2-2, with no clear D. Trimming took 2 bases from V and 1 from J, leaving 8 bases between them. CDR1 KGHSH and CDR2 LQKENI come from the germline V gene. The CDR3 has 15 amino acids. The CDR3 sequence: CASSPRPRNTGELFF. CDR3 nucleotide sequence: TGTGCCAGCTCACCAAGACCTAGGAACACCGGGGAGCTGTTTTTT.

In regard to this clone: Other DNA sequences in this sample translate to the same CDR3. The rearrangement links TRBV7-2 to TRBJ1-3; no clear D gene. Germline values: CDR1 SGHTA, CDR2 FQGNSA. The CDR3 loop spans 15 amino acids. V lost 4 bases and J 0 bases, leaving 10 bases between the germline ends. The chain's CDR3 is CASSSTGSSGNTIYF. CDR3 DNA sequence: TGTGCCAGCAGCTCTACCGGGAGCTCTGGAAACACCATATATTTT.

The V and J genes are TRBV7-8 and TRBJ2-5; 7 nucleotides match TRBD2. The CDR3 is 15 residues long. The germline gives CDR1 SGHVS, CDR2 FQNEAQ. Trimming at V came to 6 bases and at J to 7 bases, leaving 14 bases not matched to a gene. CDR3 DNA: TGTGCCAGCAGTGAAGCGATGACTAGCCACATGACCCAGTACTTC. Protein: CASSEAMTSHMTQYF.

The V call is TRBV10-3, the J call TRBJ1-2; 9 nucleotides align to TRBD1. Losses at the gene ends were 5 bases for V and 2 bases for J; bases not matched to a gene: 3. Germline V gives CDR1 ENHRY, CDR2 SYGVKD. This CDR3 spans 14 amino acids. As DNA, the CDR3 is TGTGCCATCAGTCGGGACAGGGAGAACTATGGCTACACCTTC. It encodes CAISRDRENYGYTF.

The chain recombines TRBV5-5 with TRBJ1-1, with unresolved D. Germline CDR1 SGHKS, CDR2 YYEKEE (reference sequence). This CDR3 is 13 amino acids long. Trimming took off 4 bases at V and 2 bases at J, with 9 bases between the two ends. The CDR3 region has the DNA TGTGCCAGCAGCAGCCTGCGTAACACTGAAGCTTTCTTT. Amino acid sequence: CASSSLRNTEAFF. Based on the CDR3 plus reference TRBV5-5 and TRBJ1-1, the full variable domain is DAGVTQSPTHLIKTRGQQVTLRCSPISGHKSVSWYQQVLGQGPQFIFQYYEKEERGRGNFPDRFSARQFPNYSSELNVNALLLGDSALYLCASSSLRNTEAFFGQGTRLTVV.

The CDR3 nucleotides are TGCAGCGGCACAGGGGGAGACACTGAAGCTTTCTTT. It yields the protein CSGTGGDTEAFF. The rearrangement uses TRBV29-1 and TRBJ1-1, with 8 bases fitting TRBD1. CDR1 is SQVTM and CDR2 is ANQGSEA in the germline V gene. The CDR3 has 12 amino acids. J lost 3 bases, V lost 7 bases, and 4 bases had no gene match.